This passage covers 3 T cell receptor beta chains from one sample sequenced in a study of a mutant IDH1 vaccine in newly diagnosed glioma. The repertoire was sequenced with immunoSEQ multiplex PCR; TCRdb's copy has only in-frame clones and lacks some. The table shows about 32,000 clones, with 79% occurring only once. These TCRs' antigens remain unknown. Documented time point: week 35, safety follow-up. A single vaccine dose contained 300 ug of mutant IDH1 20-mer peptide, and topical imiquimod was used with it. The specimen was PBMCs, collected from a glioma patient whose treatment included an IDH1 peptide vaccine. The source of these receptors is a woman aged 25-40 years with glioma. Some clones in this sample may be carry-over from other donors' samples.

The chain has TRBV9 and TRBJ2-1, with 7 bases lining up with TRBD2. V gave up 3 bases and J gave up 1 base; unmatched junction bases: 7. CDR1 and CDR2 (germline): SGDLS, YYNGEE. CDR3 size: 16 residues. CDR3 DNA sequence: TGTGCCAGCAGCGCCCGACTAGCTAGGTCCTACAATGAGCAGTTCTTC. Protein: CASSARLARSYNEQFF.

V is TRBV6-5 and J is TRBJ2-1; 15 bases align to TRBD2. V trimming: 10 bases; J trimming: 7 bases; junction bases outside the gene matches: 8. Germline V gene sequence: CDR1 MNHEY, CDR2 SVGAGI. The CDR3 is made up of 15 amino acids. The CDR3 is CATAAGLAGGNEQFF. CDR3 sequence (DNA): TGTGCCACTGCCGCCGGACTAGCGGGAGGGAATGAGCAGTTCTTC.

The CDR3: CASSLDGGWYGYTF. In DNA, the CDR3 is TGTGCCAGCAGCTTGGACGGGGGGTGGTATGGCTACACCTTC. The rearrangement uses TRBV5-6 and TRBJ1-2, with D perhaps TRBD1 (5 bases). The CDR3 totals 14 residues. V lost 0 bases and J lost 5, with 11 bases in between. Germline loops: CDR1 SGHDT, CDR2 YYEEEE.